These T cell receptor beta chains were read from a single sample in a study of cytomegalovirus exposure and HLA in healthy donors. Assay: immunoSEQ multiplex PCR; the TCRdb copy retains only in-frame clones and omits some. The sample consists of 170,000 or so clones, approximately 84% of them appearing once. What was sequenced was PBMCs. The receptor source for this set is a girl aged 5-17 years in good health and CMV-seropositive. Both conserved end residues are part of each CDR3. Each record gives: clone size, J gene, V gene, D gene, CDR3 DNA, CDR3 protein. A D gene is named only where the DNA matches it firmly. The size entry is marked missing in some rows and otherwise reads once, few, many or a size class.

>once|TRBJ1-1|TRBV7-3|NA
TGTGCCAGCAGCTTAACTGCCAGGTGGGACACTGAAGCTTTCTTT
CASSLTARWDTEAFF
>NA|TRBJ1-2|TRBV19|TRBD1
TGTGCCAGTATAGAAAGAGGACAGGGTGACTATGGCTACACCTTC
CASIERGQGDYGYTF
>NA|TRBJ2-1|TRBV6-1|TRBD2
TGTGCCAGCACAGAGGGACTAGCGGGGAGATATGAGCAGTTCTTC
CASTEGLAGRYEQFF
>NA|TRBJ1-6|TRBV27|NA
TGTGCCAGCAGTTTAGCAGGGACTGGTAATTCACCCCTCCACTTT
CASSLAGTGNSPLHF
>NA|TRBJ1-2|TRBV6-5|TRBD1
TGTGCCAGCAGTTACGGACAGGGAGCTGGCTACACCTTC
CASSYGQGAGYTF
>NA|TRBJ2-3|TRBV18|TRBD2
TGTGCCAGCTCACCACAGGGACTAGCGGGGGGGCCGACCACAGATACGCAGTATTTT
CASSPQGLAGGPTTDTQYF
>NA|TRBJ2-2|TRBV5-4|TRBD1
TGTGCCAGCAGCTACGACAGGGACGGGGAGCTGTTTTTT
CASSYDRDGELFF
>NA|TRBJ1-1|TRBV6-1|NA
TGTGCCAGCAGGCCCCCGGTAGGGGAGGTCACTGAAGCTTTCTTT
CASRPPVGEVTEAFF
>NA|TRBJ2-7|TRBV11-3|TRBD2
TGTGCCAGCAGCTTACGATCTGCGGGGGGTTCTTACGAGCAGTACTTC
CASSLRSAGGSYEQYF
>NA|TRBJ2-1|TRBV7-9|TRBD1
TGTGCCAGCAGCCCGCTTGTAGAGACAGGGGTTCGCGAGCAGTTCTTC
CASSPLVETGVREQFF
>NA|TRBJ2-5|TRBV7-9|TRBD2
TGTGCCAGCAGTTTACCGTTGGGGGGGGTCCCGGCGGACTTC
CASSLPLGGVPADF
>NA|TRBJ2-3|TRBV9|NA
TGTGCCAGCAGCGCCTCAGGGTTGGATACGCAGTATTTT
CASSASGLDTQYF
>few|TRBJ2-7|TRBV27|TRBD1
TGTGCCAGCAGGGCAAGGGGACAGGCCTCCTACGAGCAGTACTTC
CASRARGQASYEQYF
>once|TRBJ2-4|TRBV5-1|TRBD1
TGCGCCAGCAGCCCCGGACAGGGGGAGGCCAAAAACATTCAGTACTTC
CASSPGQGEAKNIQYF
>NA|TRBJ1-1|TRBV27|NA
TGTGCCAGCAGGGGGGGAGGCACTGAAGCTTTCTTT
CASRGGGTEAFF
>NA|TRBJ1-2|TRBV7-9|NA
TGTGCCAGTAGCTTAGCGCGGGGGGGAGGCTACACCTTC
CASSLARGGGYTF
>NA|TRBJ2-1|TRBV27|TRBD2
TGTGCCAGCAGTTTATCGGGGCGGGGGGTACTGTTCTTC
CASSLSGRGVLFF
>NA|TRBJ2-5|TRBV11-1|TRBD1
TGTGCCAGCAGCTATGTGACAGGGGGCGGCGGAGCCCAGTACTTC
CASSYVTGGGGAQYF
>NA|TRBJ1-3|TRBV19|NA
TGTGCCAGTAGTCCCTACCCTGGAAACACCATATATTTT
CASSPYPGNTIYF
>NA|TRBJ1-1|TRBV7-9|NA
TGTGCCAGCAGTTGGGGGGGGGACCGAGGGGCCCCTGAAGCTTTCTTT
CASSWGGDRGAPEAFF
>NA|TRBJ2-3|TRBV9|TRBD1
TGTGCCAGCAGCGTAGCGGACCGGGACAGGGGAACAGATACGCAGTATTTT
CASSVADRDRGTDTQYF
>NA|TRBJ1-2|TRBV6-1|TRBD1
TGTGCCAGCAGTGAAGAAGTTGGAGGGGGCAATGGCTACACCTTC
CASSEEVGGGNGYTF
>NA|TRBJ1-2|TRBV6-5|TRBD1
TGTGCCAGCAGTTCTGATCCACAGGGGAAAGGGGGCTACACCTTC
CASSSDPQGKGGYTF
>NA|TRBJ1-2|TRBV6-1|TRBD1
TGTGCCAGCAGTTTCAGGACAGGGGGCGATTATGGCTACACCTTC
CASSFRTGGDYGYTF
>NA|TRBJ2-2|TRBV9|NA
TGTGCCAGCAGCCCCCGGTTAGGTAGCGGAGGCACCGGGGAGCTGTTTTTT
CASSPRLGSGGTGELFF
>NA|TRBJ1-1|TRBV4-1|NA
TGCGCCAGCAGCCAAGACCGGGGAGGGACTGAAGCTTTCTTT
CASSQDRGGTEAFF
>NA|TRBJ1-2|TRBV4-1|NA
TGCGCCAGCAGCCAAGGACAGTTCCCTAACTATGGCTACACCTTC
CASSQGQFPNYGYTF
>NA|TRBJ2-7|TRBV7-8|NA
TGTGCCAGCAGCTTCGAGGGCAGGACCAACTACGAGCAGTACTTC
CASSFEGRTNYEQYF